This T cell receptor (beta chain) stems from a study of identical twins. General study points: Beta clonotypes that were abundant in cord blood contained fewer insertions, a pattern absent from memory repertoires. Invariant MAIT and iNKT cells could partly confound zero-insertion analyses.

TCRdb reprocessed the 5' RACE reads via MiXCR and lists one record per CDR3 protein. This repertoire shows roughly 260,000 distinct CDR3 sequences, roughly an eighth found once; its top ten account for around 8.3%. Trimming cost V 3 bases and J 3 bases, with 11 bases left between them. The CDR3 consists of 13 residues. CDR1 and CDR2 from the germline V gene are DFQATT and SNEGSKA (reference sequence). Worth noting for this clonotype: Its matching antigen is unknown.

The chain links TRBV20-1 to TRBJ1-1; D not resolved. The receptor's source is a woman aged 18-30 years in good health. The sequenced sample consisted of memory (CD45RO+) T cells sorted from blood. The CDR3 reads CSASVHRDTEAFF. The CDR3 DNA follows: TGCAGTGCTAGCGTCCACCGGGACACTGAAGCTTTCTTT.